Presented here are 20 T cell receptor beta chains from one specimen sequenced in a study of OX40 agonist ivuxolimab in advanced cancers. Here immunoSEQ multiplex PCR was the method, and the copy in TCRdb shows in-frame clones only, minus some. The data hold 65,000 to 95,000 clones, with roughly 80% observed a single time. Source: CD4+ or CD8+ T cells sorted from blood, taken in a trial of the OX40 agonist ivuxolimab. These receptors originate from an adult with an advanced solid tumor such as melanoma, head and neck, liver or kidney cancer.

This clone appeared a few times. CDR3 loop: CASSLDSSNTEAFF. CDR3 bases: TGTGCCAGCAGCCTCGACAGCTCGAACACTGAAGCTTTCTTT. The chain uses TRBV4-2 and TRBJ1-1; a weak D match, TRBD1 (5 bases). CDR1 and CDR2 (germline): LGHNA, YNFKEQ. V was shortened by 4 bases and J by 1 base, with 10 bases between the two germline ends. The CDR3 spans 14 residues.

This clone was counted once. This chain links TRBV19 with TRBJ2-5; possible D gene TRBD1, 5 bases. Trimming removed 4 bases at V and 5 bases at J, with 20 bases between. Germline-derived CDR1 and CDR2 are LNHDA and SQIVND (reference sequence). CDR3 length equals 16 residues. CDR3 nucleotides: TGTGCCAGTAGTAACCTCCAGGGTAAGGGTTTGGAGACCCAGTACTTC. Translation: CASSNLQGKGLETQYF.

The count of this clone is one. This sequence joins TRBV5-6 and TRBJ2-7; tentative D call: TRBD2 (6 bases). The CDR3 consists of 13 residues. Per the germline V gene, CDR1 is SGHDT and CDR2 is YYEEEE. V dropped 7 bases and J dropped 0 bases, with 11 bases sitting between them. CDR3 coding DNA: TGTGCCAGCTTCCGCGGGGTCTCCTACGAGCAGTACTTC. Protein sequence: CASFRGVSYEQYF.

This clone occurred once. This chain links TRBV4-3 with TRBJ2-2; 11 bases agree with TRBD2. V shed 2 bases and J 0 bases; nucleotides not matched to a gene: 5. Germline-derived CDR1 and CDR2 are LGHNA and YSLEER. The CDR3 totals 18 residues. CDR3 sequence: CASSQSIAGGPNTGELFF. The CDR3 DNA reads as TGCGCCAGCAGCCAATCCATAGCGGGAGGGCCGAACACCGGGGAGCTGTTTTTT.

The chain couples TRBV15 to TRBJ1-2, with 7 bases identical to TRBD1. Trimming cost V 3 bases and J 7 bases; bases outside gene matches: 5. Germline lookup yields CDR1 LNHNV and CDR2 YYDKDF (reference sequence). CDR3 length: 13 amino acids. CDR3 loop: CATSRGTETGYTF. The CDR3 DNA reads TGTGCCACCAGCAGGGGGACAGAAACTGGCTACACCTTC.

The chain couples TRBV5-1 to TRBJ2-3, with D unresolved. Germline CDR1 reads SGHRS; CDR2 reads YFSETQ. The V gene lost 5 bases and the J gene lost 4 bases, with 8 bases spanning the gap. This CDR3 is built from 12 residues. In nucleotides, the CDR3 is TGCGCCAGCAGGGAGTTCGCAGATACGCAGTATTTT. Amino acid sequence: CASREFADTQYF.

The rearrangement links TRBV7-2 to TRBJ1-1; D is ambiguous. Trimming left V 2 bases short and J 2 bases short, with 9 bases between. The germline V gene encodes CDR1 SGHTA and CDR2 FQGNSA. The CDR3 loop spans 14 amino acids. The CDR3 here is CASSLTRSNTEAFF. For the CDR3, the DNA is TGTGCCAGCAGCTTAACGAGGAGTAACACTGAAGCTTTCTTT. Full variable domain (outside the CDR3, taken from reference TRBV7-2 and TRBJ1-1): GAGVSQSPSNKVTEKGKDVELRCDPISGHTALYWYRQSLGQGLEFLIYFQGNSAPDKSGLPSDRFSAERTGGSVSTLTIQRTQQEDSAVYLCASSLTRSNTEAFFGQGTRLTVV.

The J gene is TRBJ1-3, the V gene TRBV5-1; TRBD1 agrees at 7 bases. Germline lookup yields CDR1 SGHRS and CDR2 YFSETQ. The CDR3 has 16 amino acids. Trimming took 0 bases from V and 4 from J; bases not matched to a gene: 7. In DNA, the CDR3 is TGCGCCAGCAGCTTGGGGGACAGAGTATTGGGAAACACCATATATTTT. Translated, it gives CASSLGDRVLGNTIYF.

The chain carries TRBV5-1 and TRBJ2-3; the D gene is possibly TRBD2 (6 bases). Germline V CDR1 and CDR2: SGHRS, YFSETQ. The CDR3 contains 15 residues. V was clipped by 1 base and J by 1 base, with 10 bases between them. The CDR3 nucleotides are TGCGCCAGCAGCTTGTCGGGAGTTGGCACAGATACGCAGTATTTT. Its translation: CASSLSGVGTDTQYF.

This CDR3 reads CASSYKRRNTGELFF. The DNA for the CDR3 is TGTGCCAGCAGCTACAAGCGGAGGAACACCGGGGAGCTGTTTTTT. This chain uses TRBV6-6 with TRBJ2-2; D is possibly TRBD2 (5 bases). The length of the CDR3 is 15 residues. Germline-derived CDR1 and CDR2 are MNHNY and SVGAGI (reference sequence). V lost 6 bases and J lost 1, with 12 bases in between.

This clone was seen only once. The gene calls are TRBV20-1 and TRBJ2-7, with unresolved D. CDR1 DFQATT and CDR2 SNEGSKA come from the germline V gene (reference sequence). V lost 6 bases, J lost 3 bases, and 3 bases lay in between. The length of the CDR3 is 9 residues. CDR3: CSANYEQYF. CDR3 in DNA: TGCAGTGCAAACTACGAGCAGTACTTC.

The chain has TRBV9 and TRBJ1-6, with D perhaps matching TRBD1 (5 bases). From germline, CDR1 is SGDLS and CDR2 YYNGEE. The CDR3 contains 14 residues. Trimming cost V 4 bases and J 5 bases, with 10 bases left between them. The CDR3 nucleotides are TGTGCCAGCAGCTCAGGGTCACATAATTCACCCCTCCACTTT. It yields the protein CASSSGSHNSPLHF.

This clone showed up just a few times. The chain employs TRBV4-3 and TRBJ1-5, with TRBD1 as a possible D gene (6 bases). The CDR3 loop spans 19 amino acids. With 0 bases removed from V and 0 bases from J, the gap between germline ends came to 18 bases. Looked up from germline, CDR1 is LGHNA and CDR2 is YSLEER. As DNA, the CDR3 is TGCGCCAGCAGCCAAGATCCCCCGGGGGGCACCTATAGCAATCAGCCCCAGCATTTT. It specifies CASSQDPPGGTYSNQPQHF.

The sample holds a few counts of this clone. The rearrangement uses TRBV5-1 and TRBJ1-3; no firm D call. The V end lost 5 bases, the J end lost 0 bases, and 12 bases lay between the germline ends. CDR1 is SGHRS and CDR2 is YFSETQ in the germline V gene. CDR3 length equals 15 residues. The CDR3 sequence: CASSTDMTSGNTIYF. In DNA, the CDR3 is TGCGCCAGCAGTACAGACATGACCTCTGGAAACACCATATATTTT.

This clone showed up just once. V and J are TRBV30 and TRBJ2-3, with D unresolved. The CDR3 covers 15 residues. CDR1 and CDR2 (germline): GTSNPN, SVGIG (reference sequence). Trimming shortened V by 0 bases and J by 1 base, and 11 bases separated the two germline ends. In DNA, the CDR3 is TGTGCCTGGAGTGTCCTACGGGCTGGCACAGATACGCAGTATTTT. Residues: CAWSVLRAGTDTQYF.

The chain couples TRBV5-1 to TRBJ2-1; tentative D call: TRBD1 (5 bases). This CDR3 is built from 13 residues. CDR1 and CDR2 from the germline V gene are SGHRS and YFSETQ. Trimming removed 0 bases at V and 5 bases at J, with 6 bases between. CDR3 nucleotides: TGCGCCAGCAGCTTGGAAGGGGACAATGAGCAGTTCTTC. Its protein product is CASSLEGDNEQFF.

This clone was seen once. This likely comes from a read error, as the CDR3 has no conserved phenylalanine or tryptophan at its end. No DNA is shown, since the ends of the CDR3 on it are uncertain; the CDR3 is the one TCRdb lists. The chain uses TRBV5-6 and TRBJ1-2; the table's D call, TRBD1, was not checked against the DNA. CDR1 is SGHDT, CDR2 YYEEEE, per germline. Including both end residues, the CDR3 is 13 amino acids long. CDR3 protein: CASSLASSTGGAC.

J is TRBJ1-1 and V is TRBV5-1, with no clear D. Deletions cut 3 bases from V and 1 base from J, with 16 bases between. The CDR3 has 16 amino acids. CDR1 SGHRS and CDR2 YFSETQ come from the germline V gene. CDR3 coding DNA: TGCGCCAGCAGCTCTCAGGCTTCGCTAACGAACACTGAAGCTTTCTTT. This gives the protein CASSSQASLTNTEAFF.

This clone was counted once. The chain's CDR3 is CASTNPGTGRETQYF. The CDR3 bases are TGTGCCAGCACCAACCCCGGGACAGGGAGGGAGACCCAGTACTTC. The chain is built from TRBV25-1 and TRBJ2-5, with 9 positions matching TRBD1. The CDR3 has 15 residues. Germline trimming cut 7 bases from V and 5 bases from J; bases unmatched to any gene: 11. The germline gives CDR1 MGHDK, CDR2 SYGVNS. Full variable domain (rest looked up from reference TRBV25-1 and TRBJ2-5): EADIYQTPRYLVIGTGKKITLECSQTMGHDKMYWYQQDPGMELHLIHYSYGVNSTEKGDLSSESTVSRIRTEHFPLTLESARPSHTSQYLCASTNPGTGRETQYFGPGTRLLVL.

The CDR3 sequence is CASSFGGVGAQHF. The CDR3 nucleotides read TGTGCCAGCAGCTTCGGGGGAGTGGGAGCCCAGCATTTT. The chain couples TRBV5-5 to TRBJ1-5, with D maybe TRBD1 (5 bases). Germline CDR1 is SGHKS and CDR2 is YYEKEE (reference sequence). V was pared by 2 bases and J by 11 bases, with 14 bases between. This CDR3 comprises 13 residues.